The sequence of this T cell receptor (beta chain) was determined in a study of blood T cell repertoires in COVID-19 (dated by TCRdb to the early 2020s). In the study overall: The collaborator samples originated in the United States, Italy and Spain and spanned the acute and convalescent phases of COVID-19. The material from the prospective study consisted of cDNA or gDNA derived from T cells, B-cell-depleted T cells, or PBMCs. Deeply sampled blood TCRbeta repertoires from subjects exposed to, actively infected with, or recovered from COVID-19 were included in the dataset. The repertoires were released in a freely available public database intended as a resource for research on the immune response to SARS-CoV-2. Samples were obtained from the ongoing ImmuneRACE study (first 160 participants) and from some 1,200 subjects provided by 6 global collaborators. The sample metadata nearly always contained a de-identified subject ID, COVID-19 status, age in years and sex. Where HLA class I and class II types were available, the types were taken from metadata supplied by the sample provider, not from assay-based typing. General study outcomes and caveats: Clinical and demographic metadata were provided uncurated, with the amount varying by source and participant.

This clone turned up a few times. The antigen it recognizes is unknown. Nothing much larger sits one base from this clone, and base qualities are not available. The germline V gene (reference sequence) supplies CDR1 LNHNV and CDR2 YYDKDF. The germline ends are 25 bases apart after V is trimmed by 5 bases and J by 8 bases. The CDR3 contains 18 residues, cysteine and phenylalanine counted. Only the CDR3 portion is preserved as DNA: 54 bases, with reading frame beginning at the first base. Collaborating institutions collected whole blood in K2EDTA tubes following their own protocols. For TCRbeta analysis, collaborators shipped samples in one of three forms: frozen whole blood, isolated PBMCs, or DNA extracted from either of those sample types. TCRbeta CDR3 regions were amplified from genomic DNA using the immunoSEQ Assay, a bias-controlled multiplex PCR. In the original analysis: The number of nucleated cells in each sample was estimated from the amplification of reference gene primers within the assay. To quantify the absolute abundance of each unique TCRbeta CDR3 rearrangement, sequence reads were collapsed and filtered. For each sample, productive Simpson clonality was calculated as the square root of Simpson's diversity index over productive rearrangements. Here the immuneACCESS table is served through TCRdb, limited to in-frame sequences with V and J called. Missing clones are a known gap in these copies; in checked studies unresolved V genes cover under half, and the rest lacks a known reason. V and J calls and clone size are those listed in that table; D and trimming were worked out from the DNA. Counted in this sample were 120,000 to 150,000 clones; about four fifths of them appeared once. Roughly 8% of the sample goes to the ten largest clones.

In this chain, TRBV15 is recombined with TRBJ1-6; the D region possibly corresponds to TRBD1 (5 bases align). This sequence was found in a human donor with acute or convalescent COVID-19. The donor label of this sample is uncertain. Sequencing used peripheral blood. DNA sequence: TGTGCCACCAGCGTACTCAGGGAGGCCGACGAAGCGGATTCACCCCTCCACTTT. This is translated as CATSVLREADEADSPLHF. The CDR3 plus the reference TRBV15 and TRBJ1-6 genes for the other parts give the full variable domain: DAMVIQNPRYQVTQFGKPVTLSCSQTLNHNVMYWYQQKSSQAPKLLFHYYDKDFNNEADTPDNFQSRRPNTSFCFLDIRSPGLGDTAMYLCATSVLREADEADSPLHFGNGTRLTVT.